This paragraph reports one T cell receptor beta chain. Its matching antigen is unknown. Average productive template count per sample was roughly 40,000. Assay: immunoSEQ multiplex PCR; the TCRdb copy retains only in-frame clones and omits some. The sample lists approximately 27,000 clones, around three quarters seen once, with about 32% in the top ten. The data stem from a study of STAT3 mutations in large granular lymphocyte leukemia. About the research overall: Among longitudinally sequenced T-LGLL patients, roughly half had canonical activating STAT3 mutations detected. Study conclusions and caveats: No sample exists from the first appearance of each clone. At least one immunodominant TCR beta clonotype appeared in every T-cell large granular lymphocyte leukemia patient. After therapy, about 35% of the 18 patients switched clonotypes, all new clones STAT3 wild type.

CDR1 is SGHAT and CDR2 is FQNNGV in the germline V gene. The length of the CDR3 is 15 residues. V lost 2 bases, J lost 6 bases, and 15 bases lay in between. The sequence was obtained from a woman aged 45-60 years with T-cell large granular lymphocyte leukemia. Some clones in this sample may be carry-over from other donors' samples. The sample comprised peripheral blood mononuclear cells. The chain is built from TRBV11-2 and TRBJ2-3, with a possible D match to TRBD2 (5 bases). CDR3 in DNA: TGTGCCAGCAGCTTACGGGGTGGTCGGTCTGATACGCAGTATTTT. This gives the protein CASSLRGGRSDTQYF. The full variable domain, its missing parts supplied by reference TRBV11-2 and TRBJ2-3, is EAGVAQSPRYKIIEKRQSVAFWCNPISGHATLYWYQQILGQGPKLLIQFQNNGVVDDSQLPKDRFSAERLKGVDSTLKIQPAKLEDSAVYLCASSLRGGRSDTQYFGPGTRLTVL.